This paragraph covers one T cell receptor (beta chain) sequence. This clone was seen more than once but under ten times. The antigen this receptor binds is unknown. No much larger clone exists at a distance of one base, and base qualities are not known. Other nucleotide sequences in the sample specify the same CDR3. CD8 naive samples were obtained by positive selection for CCR7 among CD45RO-negative cells, yielding a CD45RA+CCR7+ population from which TemRA cells were excluded. Healthy HIV-negative adults with no recently reported acute infections or vaccinations were included as donors. Every donor was a Caucasian adult living in Nashville, Tennessee, USA. Blood was collected by leukapheresis, and PBMCs were isolated by Ficoll-Histopaque density gradient centrifugation and then cryopreserved in liquid nitrogen vapor phase. Purity and quantity of every magnetically sorted T cell population were checked by analytical flow cytometry. Genomic DNA was isolated from every sorted fraction and measured by UV absorbance on a Nanodrop 2000c.

From the cysteine up to the phenylalanine, the CDR3 has a length of 14 residues. Only the CDR3 part of the read is kept: 42 bases, read in frame from the first base. After removal of 2 bases from V and 2 bases from J, the junction retains 0 bases not matched to a gene. Taken from the germline V gene (reference sequence), the CDR1 and CDR2 loops are MNHEY and SMNVEV. This sample is part of a study of shared clonotypes between healthy human individuals (dated by TCRdb to about 2020). Background on the whole study: The cohort comprised a couple of women and a few men aged 18 to 49 years. Between about 0.85 and 8.9 billion PBMCs per donor were obtained by leukapheresis. Blood TCR repertoires of about five healthy adults were deeply sequenced to estimate repertoire size and the extent of clonotype sharing between individuals. Different laboratories and diverse techniques were used to prepare libraries and sequence TCR repertoires, to increase sequencing depth and limit assay-specific biases. For each donor, CD4 naive and CD4 memory were each run on three plates, CD8 naive on two plates, and CD8 memory on one plate. General study outcomes and caveats: Larger estimated clonotype richness was generally found for naive subsets than for memory subsets. Compared with non-shared clonotypes, the clonotypes found in all four sorted-subset donors had higher generation probabilities. Pairwise subsampling led to the expectation that sequencing depth would affect the degree of clonotype sharing among donors. The genetic and exposure-history diversity represented was limited by the small number of donors. Across four donors, approximately 4.6% of naive CD4, roughly 3.5% of naive CD8, around 2.5% of memory CD4, and roughly 0.4% of memory CD8 clonotypes were shared. Even with the large sequencing depth, rarefaction of the sorted-subset datasets indicated that sequencing was incomplete. Sampling was restricted to blood, and TCR repertoires in tissue are likely to differ from TCR repertoires in blood.

Using the deep immunoSEQ assay, TCR CDR3 regions were amplified from genomic DNA by multiplex PCR. Extracted genomic DNA from each cell subset was distributed evenly across all wells of several immunoSEQ 96-well plates, and each plate was treated as a replicate. For sorted subsets, each replicate PCR was loaded with around 200 ng genomic DNA, equivalent to approximately 27,000 T cell genomes. Purified libraries were quantified with a Qubit 3.0 fluorometer, sized on a Bioanalyzer 2100, and re-quantified with the KAPA Library Quantification kit. Each immunoSEQ 96-well plate was sequenced on its own single-read 150-cycle Illumina NextSeq 550 flow cell. The paper's processing steps were these. Because the immunoSEQ output included only junctional sequences and no quality scores, the filtering could not be the same as the filtering used for full-length reads. Sequences were annotated with PyIR, a Python wrapper for IgBLAST v1.9, using IMGT germline references to assign V/J genes and CDR3. Reads were filtered out if the reads had weak V/J assignments (E-value above 1e-6), no CDR3, stop codons, out-of-frame junctions, or ambiguous translated residues. V3J clonotypes were defined as sequences sharing an identical inferred V gene, J gene, and CDR3 amino acid sequence. To compute the percentage overlap between repertoires, the number of shared unique clonotypes was divided by the size of the smaller repertoire. Richness of each repertoire was evaluated using RTK rarefaction, the Chao1 estimator, and Recon v2.1 estimates of unobserved clonotypes. Generation probabilities for all TCRbeta clonotypes obtained by the gDNA method from a handful of donors were computed using OLGA. The table was pulled from immuneACCESS by TCRdb, which kept in-frame rearrangements only. Such tables lose some clones; where checked, under half of the loss comes from unresolved V genes, and the rest has no known cause. V and J calls and clone size follow that table, whereas D and trimming were derived from the DNA. This sample lists nearly 2 million clones; around 96% were detected once. The ten largest clonotypes hold roughly 1% of the sample.

The specimen sequenced was naive CD8+ T cells sorted from blood. The intended sense of this specimen's cell subset or site label: CD45RA+CCR7+. This TCR was recovered from a man between 18 and 35 years old in good health. The rearrangement combines TRBV27 with TRBJ1-2, with TRBD1 matching 9 junction bases. The CDR3 has the sequence CASSLTGGNYGYTF. Read as DNA, the sequence is TGTGCCAGCAGTTTAACAGGGGGCAACTATGGCTACACCTTC.